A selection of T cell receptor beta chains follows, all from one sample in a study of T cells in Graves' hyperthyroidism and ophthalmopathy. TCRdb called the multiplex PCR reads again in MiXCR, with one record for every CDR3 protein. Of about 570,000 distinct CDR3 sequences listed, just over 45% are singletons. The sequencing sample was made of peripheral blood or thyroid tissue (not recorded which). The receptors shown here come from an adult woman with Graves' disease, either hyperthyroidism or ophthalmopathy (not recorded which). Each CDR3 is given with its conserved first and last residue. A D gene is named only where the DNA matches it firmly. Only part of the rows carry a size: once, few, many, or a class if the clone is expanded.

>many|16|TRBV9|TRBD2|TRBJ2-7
TGTGCCAGCAGCGTAGGGGCCAGCGGGAGTTTCTACGAGCAGTACTTC
CASSVGASGSFYEQYF
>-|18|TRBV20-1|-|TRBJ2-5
TGCAGTGCTAGAGAGGGGGGTGCGGGCTACGAGCAGGGAGAGACCCAGTACTTC
CSAREGGAGYEQGETQYF
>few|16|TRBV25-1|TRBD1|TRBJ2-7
TGTGCCAGCAGTGCGCACCCCGGGACAGGGGACTACGAGCAGTACTTC
CASSAHPGTGDYEQYF
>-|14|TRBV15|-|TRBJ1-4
TGTGCCACCAGCAATTGGCAGTCTAATGAAAAACTGTTTTTT
CATSNWQSNEKLFF
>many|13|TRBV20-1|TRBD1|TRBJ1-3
TGCAGTGCCCGGACAGGGAGCGGAAACACCATATATTTT
CSARTGSGNTIYF
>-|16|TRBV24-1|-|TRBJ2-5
TGTGCCACCAGTGATTTTGTCTCCGGAACTCAAGAGACCCAGTACTTC
CATSDFVSGTQETQYF
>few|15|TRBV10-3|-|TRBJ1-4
TGTGCCATCAGTGAGTCGAAGGGGAGGAATGAAAAACTGTTTTTT
CAISESKGRNEKLFF
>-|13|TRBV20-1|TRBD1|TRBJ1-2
TGCAGTGCTCCCGGGACAGATCGGTATGGCTACACCTTC
CSAPGTDRYGYTF
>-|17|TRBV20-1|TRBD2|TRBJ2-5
TGCAGTGCCCGAAGCCTGGGGACTACCGGGTACCAAGAGACCCAGTACTTC
CSARSLGTTGYQETQYF
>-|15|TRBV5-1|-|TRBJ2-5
TGCGCCAGCCAGCCGAGGGAAAACACCGGGGAGACCCAGTACTTC
CASQPRENTGETQYF
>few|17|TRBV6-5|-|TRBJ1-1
TGTGCCAGCTCCCCACCGTTGGGAAACGTTAGGGACACTGAAGCTTTCTTT
CASSPPLGNVRDTEAFF
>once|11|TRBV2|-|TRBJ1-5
TGTGCCAGCAGTGTTGGGGGGACCCAGCATTTT
CASSVGGTQHF
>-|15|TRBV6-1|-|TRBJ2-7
TGTGCCAGCAGTGAAGACAACCTAAGGGGCTACGAGCAGTACTTC
CASSEDNLRGYEQYF
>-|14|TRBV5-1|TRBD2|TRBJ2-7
TGCGCCAGCAGCTCGGCGGGGACTAGCTACGAGCAGTACTTC
CASSSAGTSYEQYF
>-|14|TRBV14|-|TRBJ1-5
TGTGCCAGCAGCCATACAGGGACCAATCAGCCCCAGCATTTT
CASSHTGTNQPQHF
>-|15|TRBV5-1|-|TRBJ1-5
TGCGCCAGCAGGCGGACTGGGATCGGCAATCAGCCCCAGCATTTT
CASRRTGIGNQPQHF
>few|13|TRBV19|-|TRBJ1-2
TGTGCCAGCACCCCCGGGAGATCCTATGGCTACACCTTC
CASTPGRSYGYTF
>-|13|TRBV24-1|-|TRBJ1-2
TGTGCCACCGCAGCCAGGGGTGGCTATGGCTACACCTTC
CATAARGGYGYTF
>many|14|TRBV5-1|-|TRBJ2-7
TGCGCCAGCAGGGATCCAGGGGGGTCATACGAGCAGTACTTC
CASRDPGGSYEQYF
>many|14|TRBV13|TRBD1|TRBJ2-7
TGTGCCAGCAACGACAGGGCCCAGGGATACGAGCAGTACTTC
CASNDRAQGYEQYF
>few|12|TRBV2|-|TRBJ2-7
TGTGCCAGCAGCGCTAGGGGATACGAGCAGTACTTC
CASSARGYEQYF
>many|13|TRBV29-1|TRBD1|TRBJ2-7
TGCAGCGTCTCCGGGACAGGGTCCTACGAGCAGTACTTC
CSVSGTGSYEQYF
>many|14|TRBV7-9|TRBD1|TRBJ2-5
TGTGCCAGCAGCTGGTCAGGGGGCATGGAGACCCAGTACTTC
CASSWSGGMETQYF